The 21 T cell receptor beta chains below come from one sample, sequenced in a study of cytomegalovirus exposure and HLA in healthy donors. PCR was performed using 60 Vbeta and 13 Jbeta primers. The method was immunoSEQ multiplex PCR; TCRdb's version includes in-frame clones alone and lacks a portion of them. This sample has approximately 95,000 clones, with around four fifths found just once. Source material: PBMCs. The receptor set was obtained from a woman aged 35 to 49 in good health and CMV-seropositive.

To note about this clone: The identical CDR3 is also encoded by other nucleotide sequences in the sample. The CDR3 here is CASSEQGSNQPQHF. The CDR3 nucleotides read TGTGCCAGCTCAGAACAGGGTAGCAATCAGCCCCAGCATTTT. The chain employs TRBV18 and TRBJ1-5; D may be TRBD1 (6 bases). The CDR3 is 14 amino acids. Germline CDR1 reads KGHSH; CDR2 reads LQKENI. V lost 5 bases, J lost 0 bases, and 8 bases lay in between.

The rearrangement links TRBV7-2 to TRBJ2-2, with a tentative D call TRBD1 (5 bases). Germline lookup yields CDR1 SGHTA and CDR2 FQGNSA. V lost 7 bases, J lost 5 bases, and 17 bases lay in between. The length of the CDR3 is 15 residues. CDR3 coding DNA: TGTGCCAGCACCCCACCTACCAGGGCAACCGGGGAGCTGTTTTTT. Translated: CASTPPTRATGELFF. Based on the CDR3 plus reference TRBV7-2 and TRBJ2-2, the full variable domain is GAGVSQSPSNKVTEKGKDVELRCDPISGHTALYWYRQSLGQGLEFLIYFQGNSAPDKSGLPSDRFSAERTGGSVSTLTIQRTQQEDSAVYLCASTPPTRATGELFFGEGSRLTVL.

This clone appeared a single time. The genes are TRBV6-1 and TRBJ2-1, with D possibly TRBD2 on 6 matching bases. CDR3 size: 19 residues. The germline V and J ends were trimmed by 3 bases and 0 bases, with 21 bases remaining between them. In germline, CDR1 is MNHNS, CDR2 SASEGT. CDR3 in DNA: TGTGCCAGCAGTGAGGAGACTAGAGGCCCCGAGAGCTCCTACAATGAGCAGTTCTTC. It codes for CASSEETRGPESSYNEQFF.

The gene calls are TRBV5-1 and TRBJ1-2, with 8 bases fitting TRBD1. CDR1 is SGHRS, CDR2 YFSETQ, per germline. After removal of 4 bases from V and 2 bases from J, the junction contained 7 bases not matched to a gene. The CDR3 extends over 15 amino acids. CDR3 bases: TGCGCCAGCAGCACTTCGACAGGGGACAACTATGGCTACACCTTC. The encoded protein is CASSTSTGDNYGYTF. Filled out from reference TRBV5-1 and TRBJ1-2, the complete variable domain reads KAGVTQTPRYLIKTRGQQVTLSCSPISGHRSVSWYQQTPGQGLQFLFEYFSETQRNKGNFPGRFSGRQFSNSRSEMNVSTLELGDSALYLCASSTSTGDNYGYTFGSGTRLTVV.

The chain combines TRBV4-2 with TRBJ2-1; D is ambiguous. The CDR3 sequence is 15 residues long. Germline loops: CDR1 LGHNA, CDR2 YNFKEQ. Deletions cut 0 bases from V and 8 bases from J, with 14 bases between. CDR3: CASSQEGSRSDEQFF. CDR3 DNA sequence: TGTGCCAGCAGCCAAGAAGGCTCTAGGTCGGATGAGCAGTTCTTC.

This clone appeared a few times. V gene TRBV4-1 combines with J gene TRBJ1-4; tentatively, D is TRBD1 (5 bases). The CDR3 is made up of 16 amino acids. Germline V gene lookup returns CDR1 MGHRA and CDR2 YSYEKL. The V and J ends lost 1 base and 7 bases respectively, with 16 bases between them. DNA of the CDR3: TGCGCCAGCAGCCAAGGTGATGGCAGGGTTGTTGAAAAACTGTTTTTT. As protein: CASSQGDGRVVEKLFF.

V is TRBV5-1 and J is TRBJ2-5, with D perhaps TRBD2 (6 bases). The J call is doubtful: the DNA matches TRBJ2-7 better. Germline CDR1 reads SGHRS; CDR2 reads YFSETQ. This CDR3 is built from 13 residues. CDR3 nucleotides: TGCGCCAGCAGCACCGGGAGCTCCTACGAGCAGTACTTC. It codes for CASSTGSSYEQYF.

In its sample, this clone was seen a few times. The chain employs TRBV15 and TRBJ1-5; the D gene is possibly TRBD1 (5 bases). Germline CDR1 and CDR2: LNHNV and YYDKDF (reference sequence). The CDR3 contains 15 residues. V was shortened by 0 bases and J by 5 bases, with 11 bases between the two germline ends. In nucleotides, the CDR3 is TGTGCCACCAGCAGAGATTTAGCGGGGCATCAGCCCCAGCATTTT. The encoded protein is CATSRDLAGHQPQHF.

This chain uses TRBV15 with TRBJ1-2, with D unresolved. In germline, CDR1 is LNHNV, CDR2 YYDKDF (reference sequence). CDR3 length: 14 residues. V lost 0 bases, J lost 3 bases, and 8 bases lay in between. The CDR3 loop is CATSREYQDYGYTF. DNA of the CDR3: TGTGCCACCAGCAGAGAGTACCAGGACTATGGCTACACCTTC.

This clone turned up a few times. The V call is TRBV5-1, the J call TRBJ2-1; 16 nucleotides align to TRBD2. V gave up 5 bases and J gave up 6 bases; unmatched junction bases: 8. Germline loops: CDR1 SGHRS, CDR2 YFSETQ. The CDR3 is made up of 17 amino acids. The CDR3 DNA reads TGCGCCAGCAGGTCCGGGACTAGCGGGAGGGCCGTCAATGAGCAGTTCTTC. Translated: CASRSGTSGRAVNEQFF.

The chain uses TRBV2 and TRBJ2-7; 7 bases line up with TRBD2. This CDR3 has 16 residues. V shed 2 bases, J shed 0 bases, and the junction held 7 bases outside the gene matches. CDR1 SNHLY and CDR2 FYNNEI come from the germline V gene. CDR3 coding DNA: TGTGCCAGCAGTGAATGGGGACTAACCTTCTCCTACGAGCAGTACTTC. The encoded protein is CASSEWGLTFSYEQYF.

This clone was recorded at least ten times. The chain is built from TRBV19 and TRBJ1-4; a possible D gene is TRBD1 (6 bases). The CDR3 runs to 15 residues. Per the germline V gene, CDR1 is LNHDA and CDR2 is SQIVND (reference sequence). V lost 6 bases and J 5 bases, leaving 16 bases between the germline ends. The CDR3 bases are TGTGCCAGTAGGGCTCCGGGACAAGAGAATGAAAAACTGTTTTTT. This gives the protein CASRAPGQENEKLFF.

This chain connects TRBV5-6 to TRBJ1-1; 8 bases fit TRBD1. This CDR3 is built from 15 residues. CDR1 and CDR2 from the germline V gene are SGHDT and YYEEEE. The trim removed 2 bases at V and 0 bases at J, leaving 3 bases unmatched. This chain's CDR3 is CASSFRTGMNTEAFF. As DNA, the CDR3 is TGTGCCAGCAGCTTCAGGACAGGGATGAACACTGAAGCTTTCTTT.

This chain connects TRBV27 to TRBJ2-1, with TRBD2 identical over 10 bases. Germline values: CDR1 MNHEY, CDR2 SMNVEV (reference sequence). The CDR3 sequence is 15 residues long. Germline trimming cut 6 bases from V and 10 bases from J; bases unmatched to any gene: 12. CDR3 region: CASSPTSGALYEQFF. In DNA form, the CDR3 reads TGTGCCAGCAGCCCAACTAGCGGGGCCCTATACGAGCAGTTCTTC.

This chain links TRBV2 with TRBJ2-6, with D unclear. V lost 7 bases and J 0 bases, leaving 7 bases between the germline ends. This CDR3 comprises 14 residues. CDR1 is SNHLY, CDR2 FYNNEI, per germline. The CDR3 reads CASMRSSGANVLTF. CDR3 DNA: TGTGCCAGCATGCGAAGCTCTGGGGCCAACGTCCTGACTTTC.

This clone was seen more than once but under ten times. The chain has TRBV6-5 and TRBJ2-3, with a weak D call TRBD2 (5 bases). Trimming removed 5 bases from V and 5 bases from J, with 5 bases in between. The CDR3 runs 11 residues. Germline V lookup: CDR1 MNHEY, CDR2 SVGAGI. The CDR3 loop reads CASSTRDTQYF. The DNA of the CDR3 is TGTGCCAGCAGTACTAGAGATACGCAGTATTTT.

The chain uses TRBV9 and TRBJ2-2; 15 bases are shared with TRBD2. The CDR3 is 17 residues long. Germline V gene lookup returns CDR1 SGDLS and CDR2 YYNGEE. The J segment lost 6 bases and the V segment lost 4 bases, leaving 7 bases of the junction unmatched. This CDR3 reads CASSPGLAGGFAGELFF. CDR3 in DNA: TGTGCCAGCAGCCCAGGACTAGCGGGAGGGTTCGCCGGGGAGCTGTTTTTT. Variable domain in full (rest from reference TRBV9 and TRBJ2-2): DSGVTQTPKHLITATGQRVTLRCSPRSGDLSVYWYQQSLDQGLQFLIQYYNGEERAKGNILERFSAQQFPDLHSELNLSSLELGDSALYFCASSPGLAGGFAGELFFGEGSRLTVL.

The chain links TRBV7-6 to TRBJ2-6, with D maybe TRBD2 (5 bases). In germline, CDR1 is SGHVS, CDR2 FNYEAQ. CDR3 length: 14 amino acids. Deletions cut 8 bases from V and 0 bases from J, with 8 bases between. CDR3 sequence (DNA): TGTGCCAGCCGCCGGGACTCTGGGGCCAACGTCCTGACTTTC. The encoded protein is CASRRDSGANVLTF.

This rearrangement joins TRBV14 to TRBJ2-5; tentatively, D is TRBD1 (6 bases). CDR1 SGHDN and CDR2 FVKESK come from the germline V gene. This CDR3 region has 15 residues. V lost 0 bases and J 5 bases, leaving 13 bases between the germline ends. CDR3 loop: CASSQEGRGRETQYF. The CDR3 nucleotides are TGTGCCAGCAGCCAAGAGGGCAGGGGTAGGGAGACCCAGTACTTC.

This chain uses TRBV5-1 with TRBJ1-1; a possible D gene is TRBD1 (5 bases). Germline loops: CDR1 SGHRS, CDR2 YFSETQ. V was trimmed by 0 bases and J by 3 bases, leaving 18 bases between them. The CDR3 contains 17 residues. CDR3 nucleotide sequence: TGCGCCAGCAGCTTGGCCGAAACCGGGGGGGGGTACACTGAAGCTTTCTTT. This codes for CASSLAETGGGYTEAFF.

The J gene is TRBJ1-4, the V gene TRBV7-2; no clear D. The CDR3 consists of 14 residues. Trimming left V 5 bases short and J 7 bases short, with 14 bases between. Per germline, CDR1 SGHTA and CDR2 FQGNSA. CDR3 region: CASSVAGSGEKLFF. In DNA, the CDR3 is TGTGCCAGCAGCGTGGCGGGTTCGGGTGAAAAACTGTTTTTT.